The clone carrying this T cell receptor beta chain has only a few counts. Using immunoSEQ multiplex PCR, the repertoire was profiled, and TCRdb retains in-frame clones only, with some absent. Among around 450,000 clones listed, around 90% were seen once. The sample comes from a study of blood T cell repertoires in COVID-19. In terms of age and location, participants ranged from roughly 18 to 95 years and lived in approximately 26 US areas. The study counted Cohort 3 donors as recovered given two negative PCRs, clearance, or symptom resolution. What was sequenced was PBMCs or T cells enriched from blood (not recorded which). This clonotype originated in a woman younger than 35 who had recovered from COVID-19.

This CDR3 is CASTTDRRTIYF. CDR3 DNA sequence: TGTGCCAGCACAACAGACCGGAGGACCATATATTTT. V gene TRBV6-5 combines with J gene TRBJ1-3; D uncertain. Per germline, CDR1 MNHEY and CDR2 SVGAGI. The CDR3 consists of 12 residues. Trimming took 7 bases from V and 10 from J, leaving 14 bases between them.